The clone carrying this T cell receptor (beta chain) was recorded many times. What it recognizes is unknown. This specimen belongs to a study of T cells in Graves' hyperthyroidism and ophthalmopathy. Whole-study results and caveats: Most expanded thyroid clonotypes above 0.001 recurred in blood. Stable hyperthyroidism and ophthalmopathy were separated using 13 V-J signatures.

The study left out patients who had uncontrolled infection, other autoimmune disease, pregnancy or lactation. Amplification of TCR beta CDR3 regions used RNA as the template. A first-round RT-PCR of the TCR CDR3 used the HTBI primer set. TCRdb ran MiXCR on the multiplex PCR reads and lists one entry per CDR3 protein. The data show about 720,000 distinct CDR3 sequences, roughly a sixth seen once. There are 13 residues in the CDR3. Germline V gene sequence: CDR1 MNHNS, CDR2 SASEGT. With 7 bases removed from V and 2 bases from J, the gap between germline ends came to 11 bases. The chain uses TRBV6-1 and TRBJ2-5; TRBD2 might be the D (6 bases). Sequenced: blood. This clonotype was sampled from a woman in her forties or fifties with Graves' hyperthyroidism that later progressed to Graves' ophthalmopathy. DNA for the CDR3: TGTGCCAGCAACGTAGCGGCGCAAGAGACCCAGTACTTC. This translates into CASNVAAQETQYF.